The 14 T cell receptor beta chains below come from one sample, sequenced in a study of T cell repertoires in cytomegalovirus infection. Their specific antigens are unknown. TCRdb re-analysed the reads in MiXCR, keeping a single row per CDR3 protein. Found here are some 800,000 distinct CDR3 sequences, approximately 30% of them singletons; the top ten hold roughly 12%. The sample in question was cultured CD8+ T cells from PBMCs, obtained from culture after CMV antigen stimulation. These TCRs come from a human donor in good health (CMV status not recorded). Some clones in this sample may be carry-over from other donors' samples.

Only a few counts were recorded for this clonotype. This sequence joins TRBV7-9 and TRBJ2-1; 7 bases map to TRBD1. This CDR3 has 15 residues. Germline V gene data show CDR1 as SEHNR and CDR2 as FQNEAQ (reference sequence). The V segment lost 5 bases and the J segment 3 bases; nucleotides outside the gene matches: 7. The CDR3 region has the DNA TGTGCCAGCAGCCCCCGGGACAGCTTCTACAATGAGCAGTTCTTC. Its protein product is CASSPRDSFYNEQFF.

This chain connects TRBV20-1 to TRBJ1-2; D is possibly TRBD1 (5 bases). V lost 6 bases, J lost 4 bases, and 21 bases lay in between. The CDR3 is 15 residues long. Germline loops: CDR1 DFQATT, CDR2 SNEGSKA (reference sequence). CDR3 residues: CSAPPFLGPAYGYTF. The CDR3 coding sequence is TGCAGTGCCCCGCCCTTTTTGGGGCCCGCCTATGGCTACACCTTC.

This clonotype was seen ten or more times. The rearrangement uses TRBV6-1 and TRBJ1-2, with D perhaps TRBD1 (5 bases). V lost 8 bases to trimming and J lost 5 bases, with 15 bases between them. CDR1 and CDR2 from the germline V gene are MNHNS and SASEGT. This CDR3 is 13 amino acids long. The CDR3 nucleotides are TGTGCCAGCGGTCGAGGGGTGAAGTATGGCTACACCTTC. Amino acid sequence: CASGRGVKYGYTF.

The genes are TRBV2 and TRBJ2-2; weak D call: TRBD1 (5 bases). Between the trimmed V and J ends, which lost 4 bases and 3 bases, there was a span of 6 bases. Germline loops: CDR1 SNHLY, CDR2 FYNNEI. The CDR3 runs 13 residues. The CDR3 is CASSAQDTGELFF. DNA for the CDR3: TGTGCCAGCAGTGCACAGGACACCGGGGAGCTGTTTTTT.

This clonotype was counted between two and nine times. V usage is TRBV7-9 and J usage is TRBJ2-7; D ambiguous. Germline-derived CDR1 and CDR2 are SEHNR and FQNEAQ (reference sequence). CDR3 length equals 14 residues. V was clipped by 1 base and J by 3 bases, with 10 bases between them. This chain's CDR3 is CASSLDGLGYEQYV. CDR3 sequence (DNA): TGTGCCAGCAGCTTAGATGGGTTGGGCTACGAGCAGTACGTC.

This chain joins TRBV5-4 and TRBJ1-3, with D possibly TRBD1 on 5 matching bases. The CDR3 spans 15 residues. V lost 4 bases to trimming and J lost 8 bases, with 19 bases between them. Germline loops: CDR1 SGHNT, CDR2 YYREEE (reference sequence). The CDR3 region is CASSPSRRREDTIYF. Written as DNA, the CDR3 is TGTGCCAGCAGCCCTTCCCGACGCAGGGAGGACACCATATATTTT.

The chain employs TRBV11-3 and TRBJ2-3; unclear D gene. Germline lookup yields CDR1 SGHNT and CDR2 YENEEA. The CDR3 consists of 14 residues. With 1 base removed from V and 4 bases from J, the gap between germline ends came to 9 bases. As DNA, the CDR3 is TGTGCCAGCAGCTTAGTAAATAGCCCAGATACGCAGTATTTT. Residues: CASSLVNSPDTQYF. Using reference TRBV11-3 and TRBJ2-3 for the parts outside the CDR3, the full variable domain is EAGVVQSPRYKIIEKKQPVAFWCNPISGHNTLYWYLQNLGQGPELLIRYENEEAVDDSQLPKDRFSAERLKGVDSTLKIQPAELGDSAVYLCASSLVNSPDTQYFGPGTRLTVL.

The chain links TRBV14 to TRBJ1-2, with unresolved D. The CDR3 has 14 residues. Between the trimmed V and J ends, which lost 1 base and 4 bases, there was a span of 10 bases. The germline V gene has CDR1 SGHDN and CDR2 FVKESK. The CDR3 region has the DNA TGTGCCAGCAGCCAAGGGGCTGGAAGCTATGGCTACACCTTC. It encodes CASSQGAGSYGYTF.

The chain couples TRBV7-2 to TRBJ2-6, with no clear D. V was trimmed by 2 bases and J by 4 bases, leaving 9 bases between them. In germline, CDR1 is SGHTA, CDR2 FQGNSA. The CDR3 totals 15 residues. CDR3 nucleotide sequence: TGTGCCAGCAGCTTAAGACATGCAGGGGCCAACGTCCTGACTTTC. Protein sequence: CASSLRHAGANVLTF. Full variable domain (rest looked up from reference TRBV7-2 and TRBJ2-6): GAGVSQSPSNKVTEKGKDVELRCDPISGHTALYWYRQSLGQGLEFLIYFQGNSAPDKSGLPSDRFSAERTGGSVSTLTIQRTQQEDSAVYLCASSLRHAGANVLTFGAGSRLTVL.

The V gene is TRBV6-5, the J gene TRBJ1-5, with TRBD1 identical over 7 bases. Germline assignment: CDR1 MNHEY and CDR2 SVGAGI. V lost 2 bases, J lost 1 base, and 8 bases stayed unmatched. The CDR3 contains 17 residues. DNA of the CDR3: TGTGCCAGCAGTTACCTCACAGGGGAGGGAAGCAATCAGCCCCAGCATTTT. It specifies CASSYLTGEGSNQPQHF.

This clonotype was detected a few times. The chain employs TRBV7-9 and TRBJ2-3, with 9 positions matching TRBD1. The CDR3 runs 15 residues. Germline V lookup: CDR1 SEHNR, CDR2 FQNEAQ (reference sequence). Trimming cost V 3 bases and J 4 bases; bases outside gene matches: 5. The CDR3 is CASSFRDRVPDTQYF. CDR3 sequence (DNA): TGTGCCAGCAGCTTCCGGGACAGGGTTCCAGATACGCAGTATTTT.

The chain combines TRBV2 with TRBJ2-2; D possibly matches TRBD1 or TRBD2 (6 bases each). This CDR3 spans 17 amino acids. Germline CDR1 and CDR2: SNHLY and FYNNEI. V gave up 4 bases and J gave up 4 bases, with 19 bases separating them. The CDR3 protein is CASSAVWGARGTGELFF. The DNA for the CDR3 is TGTGCCAGCAGTGCCGTATGGGGGGCGCGGGGCACCGGGGAGCTGTTTTTT.

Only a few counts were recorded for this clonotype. For the CDR3, the DNA is TGTGCCATCACTGGGACTAGCGGGGGGGCCCATGGCACCGGGGAGCTGTTTTTT. It codes for CAITGTSGGAHGTGELFF. V gene TRBV10-3 combines with J gene TRBJ2-2; 16 bases agree with TRBD2. This CDR3 has 18 residues. CDR1 is ENHRY, CDR2 SYGVKD, per germline. V shed 7 bases, J shed 4 bases, and the junction held 9 bases outside the gene matches.

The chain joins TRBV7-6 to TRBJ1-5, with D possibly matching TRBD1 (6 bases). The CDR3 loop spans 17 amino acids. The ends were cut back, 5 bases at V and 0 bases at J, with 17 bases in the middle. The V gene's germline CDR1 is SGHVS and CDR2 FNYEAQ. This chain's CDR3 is CASSAHPGDYSNQPQHF. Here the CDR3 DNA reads TGTGCCAGCAGCGCCCACCCAGGGGACTATAGCAATCAGCCCCAGCATTTT.